These T cell receptor beta chains were read from a single sample in a study of blood T cell repertoires in COVID-19. The protocol was immunoSEQ multiplex PCR, while the TCRdb copy is restricted to in-frame clones and leaves out a portion. In the table there are about 330,000 clones, roughly 90% of which are singletons. The source material was peripheral blood. The receptors were gathered from a man younger than 40 with COVID-19, enrolled during active disease. The CDR3 runs from the conserved cysteine through the conserved F or W. D genes are given only for firm matches. Clone size, where shown, is once, few, many, or a class for clones that have expanded.

clone_size	v_call	d_call	j_call	cdr3_aa	cdr3_nt
NA	TRBV6-5	NA	TRBJ1-4	CASRFTTDGKLFF	TGTGCCAGCAGATTTACGACAGACGGAAAACTGTTTTTT
NA	TRBV24-1	NA	TRBJ2-7	CATSDPPGEGGGEQYF	TGTGCCACCAGTGACCCGCCGGGTGAGGGAGGGGGCGAGCAGTACTTC
NA	TRBV10-3	NA	TRBJ2-7	CAISESFSPYEQYF	TGTGCCATCAGTGAGTCGTTTTCCCCTTACGAGCAGTACTTC
NA	TRBV5-1	TRBD1	TRBJ1-1	CASSPQGGQTEAFF	TGCGCCAGCAGCCCCCAAGGGGGCCAAACTGAAGCTTTCTTT
NA	TRBV28	TRBD1	TRBJ1-2	CASRPTGAYGYTF	TGTGCCAGCAGGCCTACAGGGGCCTATGGCTACACCTTC
NA	TRBV6-5	NA	TRBJ2-3	CASSYSGVDTQYF	TGTGCCAGCAGTTACTCAGGGGTCGATACGCAGTATTTT
NA	TRBV7-8	TRBD2	TRBJ2-1	CASSGTSGSNEQFF	TGTGCCAGCAGCGGGACTAGCGGGAGTAATGAGCAGTTCTTC
NA	TRBV29-1	NA	TRBJ1-5	CSVALGKLLSNQPQHF	TGCAGCGTTGCCCTCGGGAAACTTCTGAGCAATCAGCCCCAGCATTTT
NA	TRBV6-6	TRBD1	TRBJ1-2	CASSSLDRAYGYTF	TGTGCCAGCAGTTCCCTGGACAGGGCCTATGGCTACACCTTC
NA	TRBV27	NA	TRBJ2-1	CASSSPQGTYNEQFF	TGTGCCAGCAGTTCCCCCCAGGGAACCTACAATGAGCAGTTCTTC
many	TRBV5-6	TRBD1	TRBJ2-1	CASSLGVGQGTYNEQFF	TGTGCCAGCAGCTTGGGAGTGGGACAGGGGACCTACAATGAGCAGTTCTTC